The 8 T cell receptor beta chains listed next were all sequenced from one sample in a study of early T cells in non-severe SARS-CoV-2 infection. TCRdb independently ran MiXCR on the 5' RACE reads; one entry per CDR3 protein. The table includes tens of thousands of distinct CDR3 sequences, approximately 8% detected once. The sample consisted of whole blood, taken at baseline. The source is an adult who was a healthcare worker with PCR-confirmed SARS-CoV-2 infection or an uninfected control (not recorded which).

In this sample, this clonotype turned up many times. The rearrangement uses TRBV27 and TRBJ2-1, with D possibly being TRBD2 (5 bases). The germline V gene encodes CDR1 MNHEY and CDR2 SMNVEV (reference sequence). The V end lost 3 bases, the J end lost 6 bases, and 18 bases lay between the germline ends. The CDR3 runs to 16 residues. Here the CDR3 DNA reads TGTGCCAGCAGTTTGGTCTATTTGAGGGCACGCAATGAGCAGTTCTTC. Its translation: CASSLVYLRARNEQFF.

Many counts were recorded for this clonotype. The rearrangement links TRBV12-3 or TRBV12-4 to TRBJ2-7, with 12 bases matching TRBD2. The ends lost 5 bases at V and 9 bases at J; junction bases unmatched: 23. The CDR3 extends over 19 amino acids. DNA for the CDR3: TGTGCCAGCAGTCTCGGATACGGACTAGCGGGGTCCGCGGAGGGGGTGCAGTACTTC. Translated, it gives CASSLGYGLAGSAEGVQYF.

The chain joins TRBV28 to TRBJ1-4; D gene ambiguous. The V end was cut by 7 bases, the J end by 7 bases, with 13 bases between. The CDR3 spans 13 residues. Germline lookup yields CDR1 MDHEN and CDR2 SYDVKM. In nucleotides, the CDR3 is TGTGCCAGCAATAGCCGGACCGCTGAAAAACTGTTTTTT. Its translation: CASNSRTAEKLFF.

This clonotype came up a few times. The CDR3 loop reads CASRVDGTEAFF. The CDR3 coding sequence is TGTGCCAGCAGGGTCGATGGGACTGAAGCTTTCTTT. The rearrangement uses TRBV28 and TRBJ1-1, with D unresolved. This CDR3 is 12 amino acids long. The V end lost 6 bases, the J end lost 5 bases, and 10 bases lay between the germline ends. CDR1 MDHEN and CDR2 SYDVKM come from the germline V gene.

This clonotype has more than one count but fewer than ten. The chain recombines TRBV6-5 with TRBJ1-1; D perhaps matches TRBD1 (5 bases). The CDR3 covers 17 residues. Per germline, CDR1 MNHEY and CDR2 SVGAGI. V was pared by 5 bases and J by 4 bases, with 23 bases between. The CDR3 here is CASSLEYRDLSITEAFF. CDR3 nucleotides: TGTGCCAGCAGTCTAGAATATCGGGACCTATCTATCACTGAAGCTTTCTTT.

This clonotype was seen ten or more times. This chain links TRBV10-3 with TRBJ1-2; 11 positions match TRBD1. The CDR3 runs to 18 residues. V lost 3 bases to trimming and J lost 2 bases; unmatched junction nucleotides: 11. In germline, CDR1 is ENHRY, CDR2 SYGVKD. The CDR3 DNA follows: TGTGCCATCAGTGACGGGGACAGGGGGTGGAGGACGAACTATGGCTACACCTTC. Its protein is CAISDGDRGWRTNYGYTF.

This clonotype was recorded a few times. This sequence joins TRBV7-6 and TRBJ2-5; D ambiguous. The V end was cut by 5 bases, the J end by 1 base, with 8 bases between. This CDR3 contains 13 residues. Germline lookup yields CDR1 SGHVS and CDR2 FNYEAQ. This CDR3 is CASSNRVQETQYF. The CDR3, as DNA: TGTGCCAGCAGCAACCGGGTCCAAGAGACCCAGTACTTC.

About this clonotype itself: The final CDR3 position lacks the conserved phenylalanine or tryptophan, pointing to a likely read error. V usage is TRBV7-3 and J usage is TRBJ2-6, with a tentative D call TRBD1 (6 bases). V shed 3 bases and J shed 2 bases, with 11 bases lying between them. The CDR3 has 16 residues. Germline-derived CDR1 and CDR2 are SGHTA and FQGTGA. The CDR3 spells CASSFRRGAGANVLTS. The CDR3 DNA reads TGTGCCAGCAGCTTTCGCAGGGGAGCTGGGGCCAACGTCCTGACTTCC.